This T cell receptor beta chain was observed in a study of radiation and T cells in renal cell carcinoma. Time point meaning: blood 2 weeks post-SBRT. Documented treatment: 15 Gy SBRT to primary tumor, nephrectomy 4 weeks later. The tumor was a clear cell renal cell carcinoma. CDR1 is MNHEY and CDR2 is SVGAGI in the germline V gene. This CDR3 spans 14 amino acids. V lost 3 bases to trimming and J lost 6 bases, with 15 bases between them. This clone was seen just once. Its antigen is currently unknown. Clones were read by immunoSEQ multiplex PCR, and TCRdb kept only the in-frame ones, dropping some. This table holds about 130,000 clones, 81% found once. Study-wide findings and caveats: Pretreatment tumor biopsies were lacking, so baseline clonotypes are unknown. In blood, top tumor clones expanded by 2 weeks, shrinking by 4.

This TCR derives from a man in his fifties with renal cell carcinoma. The chain has TRBV6-5 and TRBJ2-7, with a weak D call TRBD1 (6 bases). The sequences come from blood, collected from a patient whose treatment included radiotherapy and nephrectomy. The CDR3 region is CASSYGAGVGEQYF. For the CDR3, the DNA is TGTGCCAGCAGTTATGGGGCAGGGGTGGGCGAGCAGTACTTC.